This T cell receptor (beta chain) emerged from a study of human T cells and chemical hapten exposure. Whole-study context: Each week of the roughly 25-week study, patients had diphenylcyclopropenone applied to the scalp. Points from the study as a whole: No alteration of TCRs above 1 in 1000 frequency was seen with DPC sensitization.

This clonotype was seen more than once but under ten times. The antigen remains undetermined. This CDR3 comprises 17 residues. Trimming cost V 2 bases and J 1 base; bases outside gene matches: 7. In germline, CDR1 is SGHDT, CDR2 YYEEEE. Individual cDNA molecules in this library carried unique molecular identifiers. TCRdb used MiXCR to reprocess the RACE reads, holding one entry per CDR3 protein. The data contain some 100,000 distinct CDR3 sequences, roughly a tenth of them singletons. Time point denoted: patch test 2, 6 weeks after DPC sensitization. As for treatment: therapeutic diphenylcyclopropenone sensitization with weekly scalp DPC.

The rearrangement uses TRBV5-6 and TRBJ2-5; the match to TRBD2 covers 11 bases. The clonotype comes from a woman between 35 and 50 years old with alopecia areata. Some clones in this sample may be carry-over from other donors' samples. The sequenced sample was whole blood, obtained in connection with sensitization to the hapten diphenylcyclopropenone (DPC). In nucleotides, the CDR3 is TGTGCCAGCAGCTTTAGATCCGGGACTAGCGGCCAAGAGACCCAGTACTTC. This gives the protein CASSFRSGTSGQETQYF.